This TCR beta chain comes out of a study of post-analysis software for immune sequencing data (dated by TCRdb to the mid-2010s). About the investigation overall: Disease courses on record covered relapsing-remitting, secondary progressive and progressive-relapsing multiple sclerosis, though some patients had no subtype annotation. The multiple sclerosis patient repertoires were compared with under 13 previously published healthy control repertoires from donors aged roughly 6 to 25 years. A subset of samples was prepared in parallel using single-end sample barcoding, then pooled and co-amplified after Illumina adapter ligation.

Broad study findings and their caveats: When samples were clustered directly using the F measure, samples prepared in the same batch co-clustered strongly, which prompted a batch-effect correction. The control group was slightly older than the multiple sclerosis patient group. Normalized Chao1 diversity was significantly lower in multiple sclerosis patients than controls, suggesting substantial peripheral T-cell clonal expansion. Patients showed significantly higher frequencies than controls for 4 or 5 TRBV segments, among them TRBV5-6, TRBV5-1 and TRBV20-1.

The germline V gene (reference sequence) supplies CDR1 MNHNY and CDR2 SVGAGI. Clipping removes 4 bases from V and 5 bases from J, with 8 as the unmatched junction base count. From the cysteine up to the phenylalanine, the CDR3 has a length of 14 residues. The sequence is cut down to CDR3 DNA, 42 bases in frame from base 1. TCR beta repertoires were profiled from peripheral blood of approximately 13 young patients with multiple sclerosis to demonstrate the VDJtools post-analysis software. The patients with multiple sclerosis were children and adolescents between about 6 and 15 years of age. On this clonotype: Its antigen specificity is not known. No much larger clonotype is one base removed from it; base qualities were not supplied.

Receptor amplification or capture employed PCR. Instrument on record: Illumina HiSeq 2500. To reduce PCR and sequencing biases, unique molecular identifiers were incorporated into the TCR beta cDNA libraries. About 500,000 cDNA molecules were obtained for every 1 to 10 million input T cells, so each molecule roughly corresponded to one T cell. Patient libraries were prepared and sequenced with the same protocol used for the earlier healthy control dataset. Within a given batch, samples were prepared together, multiplexed and sequenced on the same HiSeq lane. In the source study's methods: Raw barcoded reads were processed with MIGEC, discarding single-read molecular identifier groups before consensus assembly and CDR3 extraction. VDJtools was used for post-analysis of the clonotype tables, with diversity normalized by down-sampling every dataset to the smallest sample size. To correct batch-related cross-sample contamination, repertoire overlap clustering matched CDR3 amino acid sequences but not nucleotide sequences. TCRdb's own reprocessing of the public reads used fastp at Q25 and MiXCR and kept productive beta chains. Records with the same CDR3 protein are collapsed into one entry carrying the most frequent genes and DNA. These V and J calls are TCRdb output, not the study's own analysis. In this sample the table shows more than 500,000 distinct CDR3 sequences, less than 40% of which occur a single time. 4.5% to 7.5% of the sample is in the top ten clones.

This sequence uses TRBV6-6 and TRBJ2-7; 7 of the junction bases match TRBD1. The specimen sequenced was blood. This clonotype was sampled from a girl aged 2 to 17 with multiple sclerosis. The CDR3 region reads CASSSEKGADEQYF. The DNA sequence is TGTGCCAGCAGTTCCGAAAAGGGGGCCGACGAGCAGTACTTC.